The next 30 T cell receptor beta chains were all read from a single sample in a study of spatial heterogeneity in lung cancer. A single record per CDR3 protein comes from TCRdb applying MiXCR to the 5' RACE reads. Here the sample spans 40,000 or so distinct CDR3 sequences, roughly 4.9% being singletons. Time point denoted: sample taken at primary tumor resection. The sequences come from PBMCs, collected at surgery. The receptors shown here come from a female donor with early-stage non-small cell lung cancer.

The sample holds many counts of this clonotype. The V gene is TRBV6-2 or TRBV6-3, the J gene TRBJ1-2, with unresolved D. V dropped 6 bases and J dropped 6 bases, with 17 bases sitting between them. CDR1 is MNHEY and CDR2 is SVGEGT in the germline V gene. CDR3 size: 14 residues. In DNA, the CDR3 is TGTGCCAGCAGCACACGGACGGGCCGCCATGGCTACACCTTC. It specifies CASSTRTGRHGYTF.

In this sample, this clonotype is medium-sized. At one end the junction does not follow the germline gene, possibly because of a read error. This sequence joins TRBV5-1 and TRBJ2-3; D may be TRBD1 or TRBD2 (6 bases each). Germline V lookup: CDR1 SGHRS, CDR2 YFSETQ. The CDR3 length is 15 residues. CDR3 loop: CASSLGGTSTDTQYF. The CDR3 nucleotides are TGTGCCAGCAGCCTAGGGGGGACTAGCACAGATACGCAGTATTTT.

The rearrangement uses TRBV19 and TRBJ1-4, with a possible D match to TRBD1 (5 bases). CDR3 size: 15 residues. Germline values: CDR1 LNHDA, CDR2 SQIVND (reference sequence). V lost 5 bases to trimming and J lost 0 bases, with 10 bases between them. The CDR3, as DNA: TGTGCCAGTAGTCCTCGACAGTCAACTAATGAAAAACTGTTTTTT. It yields the protein CASSPRQSTNEKLFF.

This clonotype was detected many times. The chain couples TRBV20-1 to TRBJ2-3; D is unresolved. Germline-derived CDR1 and CDR2 are DFQATT and SNEGSKA (reference sequence). The CDR3 is made up of 16 amino acids. The germline V and J ends were trimmed by 0 bases and 1 base, with 14 bases remaining between them. The CDR3 sequence: CSARDGWTMGTDTQYF. CDR3 bases: TGCAGTGCTAGAGATGGGTGGACGATGGGCACAGATACGCAGTATTTT.

This clonotype was seen at least ten times. The chain has TRBV4-2 and TRBJ1-2, with 10 positions matching TRBD1. This CDR3 spans 16 amino acids. V shed 3 bases, J shed 8 bases, and the junction held 12 bases outside the gene matches. CDR1 and CDR2 from the germline V gene are LGHNA and YNFKEQ. The CDR3 loop is CASSHPGRQGAQGYTF. The CDR3 DNA reads TGTGCCAGCAGCCACCCCGGACGACAGGGGGCGCAGGGCTACACCTTC.

Within the sample, this clonotype is medium-sized (0.01 to 0.1%). The gene calls are TRBV4-2 and TRBJ1-5; TRBD1 might be the D (6 bases). Germline CDR1 LGHNA, CDR2 YNFKEQ. This CDR3 spans 16 amino acids. The V end was cut by 3 bases, the J end by 4 bases, with 16 bases between. CDR3 in amino acids: CASSQWQGIRNQPQHF. The CDR3 DNA is TGTGCCAGCAGCCAGTGGCAGGGGATTCGGAATCAGCCCCAGCATTTT.

Comments on this clonotype: This could be a read error, since a much larger clone is one nucleotide away. The rearrangement uses TRBV2 and TRBJ1-5, with D hard to call. Trimming left V 3 bases short and J 0 bases short, with 3 bases between. The CDR3 is 13 residues long. CDR1 is SNHLY, CDR2 FYNNEI, per germline. CDR3 in DNA: TGTGCCAGCAGTGATAATAGCAATCAGCCCCAGCATTTT. It translates to CASSDNSNQPQHF.

This clonotype was seen repeatedly, ten times or more. The rearrangement joins TRBV29-1 to TRBJ1-1; D not resolved. V shed 8 bases and J shed 1 base, with 14 bases lying between them. The CDR3 has 13 residues. The germline gives CDR1 SQVTM, CDR2 ANQGSEA. Here the CDR3 DNA reads TGCAGCTCGCGAGAGGGAGGGAACACTGAAGCTTTCTTT. It encodes CSSREGGNTEAFF.

In regard to this clonotype: A much larger clone differs from this one at a single base, so this may be a read error. This sequence joins TRBV11-2 and TRBJ2-7, with D uncertain. Between the trimmed V and J ends, which lost 7 bases and 2 bases, there was a span of 15 bases. This CDR3 has 14 amino acids. CDR1 SGHAT and CDR2 FQNNGV come from the germline V gene. DNA for the CDR3: TGTGCCAGCACTTACATCCGCAGACCCTACGAGCAGTACTTC. Residues: CASTYIRRPYEQYF.

In its sample, this clonotype was seen many times. This rearrangement joins TRBV6-5 to TRBJ1-6; D gene ambiguous. Trimming stripped 6 bases from V and 7 bases from J, with 10 bases between. Germline loops: CDR1 MNHEY, CDR2 SVGAGI. This CDR3 has 13 amino acids. The CDR3 bases are TGTGCCAGCAGGCAAGGCCGCAATTCACCCCTCCACTTT. Translated: CASRQGRNSPLHF.

Many counts were recorded for this clonotype. The V call is TRBV11-1, the J call TRBJ2-1; TRBD1 matches at 8 bases. Per germline, CDR1 SGHAT and CDR2 FQDESV (reference sequence). J was trimmed by 0 bases and V by 5 bases; bases with no gene match: 12. This CDR3 is built from 18 residues. CDR3 bases: TGTGCCAGCAGCCTAGGGGGGACAGGTAAACGCTCCTACAATGAGCAGTTCTTC. It specifies CASSLGGTGKRSYNEQFF.

This clonotype has a handful of counts. The rearrangement links TRBV30 to TRBJ2-4; D may be TRBD1 (6 bases). CDR3 length: 15 residues. The V gene's germline CDR1 is GTSNPN and CDR2 SVGIG (reference sequence). The V and J ends lost 2 bases and 0 bases respectively, with 11 bases between them. CDR3 loop: CAWSPTGLAKNIQYF. CDR3 DNA: TGTGCCTGGAGTCCTACAGGGTTAGCCAAAAACATTCAGTACTTC.

This chain links TRBV12-3 or TRBV12-4 with TRBJ2-7; TRBD1 agrees at 9 bases. The V segment lost 5 bases and the J segment 4 bases; nucleotides outside the gene matches: 6. The CDR3 covers 14 residues. The DNA for the CDR3 is TGTGCCAGCAGTACACGGGACAGGGAGTACGAGCAGTACTTC. Its translation: CASSTRDREYEQYF.

This clonotype was counted between two and nine times. V usage is TRBV20-1 and J usage is TRBJ2-1; D is possibly TRBD1 or TRBD2 (6 bases each). There are 17 residues in the CDR3. V lost 0 bases, J lost 4 bases, and 19 bases lay in between. In germline, CDR1 is DFQATT, CDR2 SNEGSKA (reference sequence). The CDR3, as DNA: TGCAGTGCTAGAGACCGACTAGTCCTAAGGGGGTACAATGAGCAGTTCTTC. As protein: CSARDRLVLRGYNEQFF.

This clonotype showed up many times. This chain connects TRBV7-2 to TRBJ2-3, with 8 nucleotides matching TRBD1. Germline trimming cut 5 bases from V and 1 base from J; bases unmatched to any gene: 8. The CDR3 consists of 16 residues. CDR1 is SGHTA, CDR2 FQGNSA, per germline. Here the CDR3 reads CASSRAGGGGTDTQYF. Here the CDR3 DNA reads TGTGCCAGCAGCCGAGCAGGGGGCGGAGGCACAGATACGCAGTATTTT. Variable domain in full (rest from reference TRBV7-2 and TRBJ2-3): GAGVSQSPSNKVTEKGKDVELRCDPISGHTALYWYRQSLGQGLEFLIYFQGNSAPDKSGLPSDRFSAERTGGSVSTLTIQRTQQEDSAVYLCASSRAGGGGTDTQYFGPGTRLTVL.

This clonotype was recorded at least ten times. This rearrangement joins TRBV27 to TRBJ1-5; D is possibly TRBD1 (6 bases). The CDR3 has 16 residues. Trimming shortened V by 6 bases and J by 0 bases, and 15 bases separated the two germline ends. Per the germline V gene, CDR1 is MNHEY and CDR2 is SMNVEV (reference sequence). The CDR3 spells CASSLDSSSSNQPQHF. CDR3 in DNA: TGTGCCAGCAGCCTGGACAGCAGTAGTAGCAATCAGCCCCAGCATTTT.

This clonotype occurred many times. The V and J genes are TRBV6-1 and TRBJ2-7; TRBD1 or TRBD2 may be the D gene (6 bases each). The CDR3 consists of 11 residues. With 11 bases removed from V and 2 bases from J, the gap between germline ends came to 10 bases. Germline CDR1 and CDR2: MNHNS and SASEGT. CDR3 DNA: TGTGCCGGGGGGCTTACCTACGAGCAGTACTTC. It codes for CAGGLTYEQYF.

In its sample, this clonotype was seen many times. V is TRBV7-3 and J is TRBJ2-3, with TRBD1 as a possible D gene (5 bases). Trimming pared 2 bases from V and 5 bases from J, leaving 11 bases between. Germline V gene sequence: CDR1 SGHTA, CDR2 FQGTGA. The CDR3 length is 14 residues. Here the CDR3 reads CASSLEGEGDTQYF. DNA for the CDR3: TGTGCCAGCAGCTTAGAAGGGGAAGGAGATACGCAGTATTTT.

This clonotype has a handful of counts. The chain is built from TRBV6-5 and TRBJ1-2, with TRBD1 matching over 7 bases. Trimming cost V 5 bases and J 4 bases; bases outside gene matches: 10. The CDR3 is 15 residues long. Germline CDR1 is MNHEY and CDR2 is SVGAGI. The CDR3 DNA sequence: TGTGCCAGCAGTACCCAGGGGGGGAATAGCTATGGCTACACCTTC. Its protein product is CASSTQGGNSYGYTF.

Ten or more counts support this clonotype. The J gene is TRBJ2-7, the V gene TRBV14; D is possibly TRBD2 (5 bases). The CDR3 is 12 amino acids. Trimming took off 0 bases at V and 9 bases at J, with 9 bases between the two ends. CDR1 and CDR2 from the germline V gene are SGHDN and FVKESK. The CDR3 region is CASSQDARAQYF. DNA for the CDR3: TGTGCCAGCAGCCAAGATGCGAGGGCGCAGTACTTC. The whole variable domain, filled in from reference TRBV14 and TRBJ2-7, reads EAGVTQFPSHSVIEKGQTVTLRCDPISGHDNLYWYRRVMGKEIKFLLHFVKESKQDESGMPNNRFLAERTGGTYSTLKVQPAELEDSGVYFCASSQDARAQYFGPGTRLTVT.

This clonotype was observed many times. This chain links TRBV5-1 with TRBJ1-1; 7 nucleotides line up with TRBD1. V lost 5 bases and J lost 4; bases outside the gene matches: 11. This CDR3 has 15 residues. Germline V gives CDR1 SGHRS, CDR2 YFSETQ. This chain's CDR3 is CASREGAVKLTEAFF. The CDR3 DNA reads as TGCGCCAGCAGGGAGGGGGCCGTCAAGCTCACTGAAGCTTTCTTT.

In its sample, this clonotype was seen many times. The V gene is TRBV4-1, the J gene TRBJ1-1, with D maybe TRBD1 (6 bases). The CDR3 runs to 13 residues. Per the germline V gene, CDR1 is MGHRA and CDR2 is YSYEKL. The V gene lost 0 bases and the J gene lost 5 bases, with 7 bases spanning the gap. CDR3 bases: TGCGCCAGCAGCCAAGAAGGACAGACTGAAGCTTTCTTT. Translation: CASSQEGQTEAFF.

This clonotype was picked up many times. The J gene is TRBJ2-7, the V gene TRBV6-5; D is undetermined. Germline V gene lookup returns CDR1 MNHEY and CDR2 SVGAGI. The CDR3 runs to 14 residues. Trimming removed 3 bases from V and 4 bases from J, with 13 bases in between. The CDR3: CASSYTILGYEQYF. In DNA form, the CDR3 reads TGTGCCAGCAGTTATACTATTCTCGGATACGAGCAGTACTTC.

This clonotype occurred a few times. CDR3 sequence: CAWSGQRETQYF. For the CDR3, the DNA is TGTGCCTGGAGTGGGCAGCGGGAGACCCAGTACTTC. J is TRBJ2-5 and V is TRBV30; a possible D gene is TRBD2 (5 bases). Germline lookup yields CDR1 GTSNPN and CDR2 SVGIG (reference sequence). With 1 base removed from V and 5 bases from J, the gap between germline ends came to 8 bases. The CDR3 length is 12 residues.

The chain couples TRBV12-3 or TRBV12-4 to TRBJ2-2; possibly TRBD2 for D (6 bases). Trimming left V 5 bases short and J 7 bases short, with 14 bases between. This CDR3 has 14 residues. The CDR3 here is CASSPSRTIGELFF. CDR3 sequence (DNA): TGTGCCAGCAGTCCCTCCCGGACTATCGGGGAGCTGTTTTTT.

This clonotype was detected many times. The rearrangement links TRBV20-1 to TRBJ2-3, with D possibly matching TRBD1 (6 bases). Trimming left V 0 bases short and J 8 bases short, with 15 bases between. The length of the CDR3 is 14 residues. Germline CDR1 is DFQATT and CDR2 is SNEGSKA (reference sequence). The chain's CDR3 is CSARDPQGRGTQYF. CDR3 in DNA: TGCAGTGCTAGAGATCCGCAGGGGAGAGGTACGCAGTATTTT.

This clonotype has a handful of counts. Written as DNA, the CDR3 is TGTGCCAGCAGCCCGCAGCGGGGAGGAAAGACCCAGTACTTC. Protein product: CASSPQRGGKTQYF. The rearrangement uses TRBV5-4 and TRBJ2-5, with 7 bases that match TRBD2. The CDR3 consists of 14 residues. Germline V gene lookup returns CDR1 SGHNT and CDR2 YYREEE (reference sequence). V was clipped by 4 bases and J by 6 bases; unmatched bases: 9.

This clonotype was seen ten or more times. This chain connects TRBV29-1 to TRBJ1-2; D is uncertain. V gave up 1 base and J gave up 3 bases, with 6 bases separating them. From germline, CDR1 is SQVTM and CDR2 ANQGSEA. The CDR3 has 12 amino acids. The CDR3 sequence is CSVEGQDYGYTF. The CDR3 DNA reads TGCAGCGTTGAAGGGCAGGACTATGGCTACACCTTC. Complete variable domain (other parts from reference TRBV29-1 and TRBJ1-2): SAVISQKPSRDICQRGTSLTIQCQVDSQVTMMFWYRQQPGQSLTLIATANQGSEATYESGFVIDKFPISRPNLTFSTLTVSNMSPEDSSIYLCSVEGQDYGYTFGSGTRLTVV.

The sample holds many counts of this clonotype. The chain links TRBV2 to TRBJ1-1; D remains ambiguous. CDR1 SNHLY and CDR2 FYNNEI come from the germline V gene. CDR3 length: 13 residues. V was trimmed by 5 bases and J by 0 bases, leaving 7 bases between them. The CDR3 region is CASSTDLNTEAFF. The DNA for the CDR3 is TGTGCCAGCAGTACCGATTTGAACACTGAAGCTTTCTTT.

This clonotype was recorded at least ten times. The rearrangement links TRBV7-2 to TRBJ2-3; TRBD2 matches 9 bases. The CDR3 spans 17 residues. Germline-derived CDR1 and CDR2 are SGHTA and FQGNSA. The junction had 12 bases not matched to a gene; V was cut back by 5 bases and J by 3 bases. CDR3 protein: CASSPRDLAGSTDTQYF. CDR3 nucleotides: TGTGCCAGCAGCCCCAGGGACCTAGCGGGGAGTACAGATACGCAGTATTTT.